Listed here is a single T cell receptor (beta chain). Its antigen remains unknown. With 5 bases clipped from V and 1 base from J, the junction kept 4 bases outside the gene matches. The CDR3 contains 14 residues. The germline V gene encodes CDR1 MNHEY and CDR2 SMNVEV (reference sequence). Generated by immunoSEQ multiplex PCR, the TCRdb table keeps only in-frame clones and is missing some. This table has about 35,000 clones, about nine tenths appearing once. The record originates from a study of T cell responses to AZD1222 COVID-19 vaccine. General study findings and limits: Clonal diversity was possibly underestimated; the donors were predominantly white British and more often female.

The material sequenced was peripheral blood, taken 28 days after the second AZD1222 dose. The V call is TRBV27, the J call TRBJ1-1; 7 positions agree with TRBD1. The source of this sequence is an adult who received the AZD1222 COVID-19 vaccine. CDR3 amino acids: CASSPRQGNTEAFF. CDR3 coding DNA: TGTGCCAGCAGTCCAAGACAGGGGAACACTGAAGCTTTCTTT.